A single sample is the source of the 28 T cell receptor beta chains below, sequenced in a study of T cell responses to AZD1222 COVID-19 vaccine. Assay: immunoSEQ multiplex PCR; the TCRdb copy retains only in-frame clones and omits some. Of 90,000 to 120,000 clones listed, 70% to 90% are singletons. Sequencing used peripheral blood, obtained 28 days after the second AZD1222 dose. These TCRs come from an adult who received the AZD1222 COVID-19 vaccine.

The J gene is TRBJ1-1, the V gene TRBV4-1; D may be TRBD1 (5 bases). Trimming cost V 1 base and J 5 bases, with 14 bases left between them. The CDR3 has 15 residues. Germline assignment: CDR1 MGHRA and CDR2 YSYEKL. The CDR3 reads CASSQVFQGGTEAFF. CDR3 nucleotides: TGCGCCAGCAGCCAAGTGTTTCAGGGTGGGACTGAAGCTTTCTTT.

The rearrangement uses TRBV27 and TRBJ1-2; tentative D call: TRBD1 (6 bases). V was shortened by 3 bases and J by 7 bases, with 12 bases between the two germline ends. From germline, CDR1 is MNHEY and CDR2 SMNVEV (reference sequence). The CDR3 runs to 13 residues. CDR3 coding DNA: TGTGCCAGCAGTTTTGGGGGGCAGAGTGGCTACACCTTC. It encodes CASSFGGQSGYTF.

V is TRBV30 and J is TRBJ2-1; TRBD1 might be the D (5 bases). Trimming took 7 bases from V and 7 from J, leaving 11 bases between them. Per the germline V gene, CDR1 is GTSNPN and CDR2 is SVGIG (reference sequence). The CDR3 length is 11 residues. The CDR3 is CAYPQGNEQFF. The CDR3, as DNA: TGTGCCTACCCTCAGGGTAATGAGCAGTTCTTC.

The chain uses TRBV18 and TRBJ2-6; D unresolved. Germline V gene sequence: CDR1 KGHSH, CDR2 LQKENI. V was shortened by 5 bases and J by 2 bases, with 13 bases between the two germline ends. CDR3 size: 16 residues. CDR3 sequence: CASSYQGWTGANVLTF. Written as DNA, the CDR3 is TGTGCCAGCTCATACCAAGGGTGGACTGGGGCCAACGTCCTGACTTTC.

In this sample, this clone turned up once. V and J are TRBV5-1 and TRBJ2-6, with TRBD1 matching 8 bases. The CDR3 loop spans 15 amino acids. Trimming cost V 4 bases and J 2 bases; bases outside gene matches: 2. The germline V gene has CDR1 SGHRS and CDR2 YFSETQ. The CDR3 reads CASSRTGTGANVLTF. The CDR3 region has the DNA TGCGCCAGCAGCCGGACAGGGACTGGGGCCAACGTCCTGACTTTC.

This chain uses TRBV13 with TRBJ2-3; D uncertain. V was cut by 3 bases and J by 2 bases, with 9 bases left in between. This CDR3 spans 14 amino acids. CDR1 PRHDT and CDR2 FYEKMQ come from the germline V gene (reference sequence). CDR3 bases: TGTGCCAGCAGCTTTGGACCAAACACAGATACGCAGTATTTT. This encodes CASSFGPNTDTQYF.

V is TRBV7-9 and J is TRBJ2-7, with 8 nucleotides matching TRBD1. Looked up from germline, CDR1 is SEHNR and CDR2 is FQNEAQ (reference sequence). This CDR3 is 15 amino acids long. Trimming took 5 bases from V and 3 from J; bases not matched to a gene: 9. DNA for the CDR3: TGTGCCAGCAGCCCCGAGACAGGGGCCCTCTACGAGCAGTACTTC. The encoded protein is CASSPETGALYEQYF.

The chain recombines TRBV28 with TRBJ1-3; D is possibly TRBD1 (6 bases). The CDR3 runs to 18 residues. CDR1 and CDR2 from the germline V gene are MDHEN and SYDVKM. V lost 10 bases to trimming and J lost 0 bases, with 25 bases between them. The CDR3 DNA reads as TGTGCCACCCAGGGCCCCAGGGGTTCGGTTTACTCTGGAAACACCATATATTTT. Amino acid sequence: CATQGPRGSVYSGNTIYF.

The chain employs TRBV7-2 and TRBJ1-1; D gene ambiguous. V was clipped by 5 bases and J by 2 bases, with 21 bases between them. The CDR3 runs 17 residues. Germline V gene data show CDR1 as SGHTA and CDR2 as FQGNSA. CDR3: CASSPPLGRGTNTEAFF. In nucleotides, the CDR3 is TGTGCCAGCAGCCCGCCCCTCGGCCGGGGAACTAACACTGAAGCTTTCTTT.

V and J are TRBV3-1 (or the pseudogene TRBV3-2) and TRBJ1-2, with D perhaps matching TRBD1 (5 bases). Germline lookup yields CDR1 LGHDT and CDR2 YNNKEL (reference sequence). Trimming removed 2 bases from V and 4 bases from J, with 8 bases in between. This CDR3 spans 13 amino acids. The DNA of the CDR3 is TGTGCCAGCAGCCAAATGGGGGGCTATGGCTACACCTTC. Residues: CASSQMGGYGYTF.

This chain links TRBV28 with TRBJ2-3; TRBD1 is a possible D gene (7 bases). V was cut by 4 bases and J by 3 bases, with 14 bases left in between. CDR3 size: 15 residues. Germline values: CDR1 MDHEN, CDR2 SYDVKM. For the CDR3, the DNA is TGTGCCAGCAGTTCTTGGGCAGGGGGGACAGATACGCAGTATTTT. As protein: CASSSWAGGTDTQYF. The variable domain in full, with the rest retrieved from reference TRBV28 and TRBJ2-3, is DVKVTQSSRYLVKRTGEKVFLECVQDMDHENMFWYRQDPGLGLRLIYFSYDVKMKEKGDIPEGYSVSREKKERFSLILESASTNQTSMYLCASSSWAGGTDTQYFGPGTRLTVL.

The chain carries TRBV4-1 and TRBJ1-4; D gene unclear. Per the germline V gene, CDR1 is MGHRA and CDR2 is YSYEKL. The V end lost 0 bases, the J end lost 6 bases, and 8 bases lay between the germline ends. This CDR3 comprises 14 residues. CDR3: CASSQESGDEKLFF. CDR3 in DNA: TGCGCCAGCAGCCAAGAGAGCGGGGATGAAAAACTGTTTTTT.

The chain recombines TRBV6-5 with TRBJ2-3; D call uncertain. The CDR3 loop spans 15 amino acids. V was shortened by 6 bases and J by 1 base, with 14 bases between the two germline ends. Germline V gene lookup returns CDR1 MNHEY and CDR2 SVGAGI. The CDR3, as DNA: TGTGCCAGCAGAGCTCGGACGGTTCGCACAGATACGCAGTATTTT. Translating gives CASRARTVRTDTQYF.

The chain recombines TRBV7-3 with TRBJ2-1; 9 bases are a match to TRBD1. The CDR3 is 17 residues long. Unmatched junction bases numbered 14, after V lost 2 bases and J lost 9 bases. Germline V gene sequence: CDR1 SGHTA, CDR2 FQGTGA. The CDR3 DNA follows: TGTGCCAGCAGCTTATTGAGCCCCACAGGGGGCAGCAGTGAGCAGTTCTTC. It yields the protein CASSLLSPTGGSSEQFF.

This clone was seen a few times. V usage is TRBV6-6 and J usage is TRBJ1-1; D remains ambiguous. In germline, CDR1 is MNHNY, CDR2 SVGAGI (reference sequence). The CDR3 totals 12 residues. V was cut by 2 bases and J by 4 bases, with 5 bases left in between. CDR3 loop: CASSYETTEAFF. CDR3 nucleotide sequence: TGTGCCAGCAGTTACGAGACCACTGAAGCTTTCTTT.

The chain has TRBV7-2 and TRBJ2-7; tentatively, D is TRBD2 (6 bases). Between the trimmed V and J ends, which lost 5 bases and 0 bases, there was a span of 8 bases. The CDR3 has 13 amino acids. The germline CDR1 and CDR2 sequences are SGHTA and FQGNSA. The CDR3 protein is CASSLSGSYEQYF. Written as DNA, the CDR3 is TGTGCCAGCAGCCTTAGCGGCTCCTACGAGCAGTACTTC.

For the CDR3, the DNA is TGTGCCAGCAGCCTCCGGACAAGCTATGGCTACACCTTC. It translates to CASSLRTSYGYTF. This chain uses TRBV3-1 (or the pseudogene TRBV3-2) with TRBJ1-2; TRBD1 is a possible D gene (5 bases). The CDR3 has 13 amino acids. CDR1 LGHDT and CDR2 YNNKEL come from the germline V gene (reference sequence). V dropped 4 bases and J dropped 4 bases, with 10 bases sitting between them.

The gene calls are TRBV10-3 and TRBJ2-7; 9 positions agree with TRBD1. CDR1 and CDR2 (germline): ENHRY, SYGVKD. CDR3 size: 17 residues. The trim removed 0 bases at V and 2 bases at J, leaving 8 bases unmatched. The CDR3 nucleotides are TGTGCCATCAGTGAGTCTCTTGTGGGACAGGGCGCCTACGAGCAGTACTTC. Encoded protein: CAISESLVGQGAYEQYF.

The chain joins TRBV2 to TRBJ2-2; D might be TRBD2 (7 bases). Trimming took off 2 bases at V and 5 bases at J, with 12 bases between the two ends. Germline V lookup: CDR1 SNHLY, CDR2 FYNNEI. This CDR3 is 15 amino acids long. The CDR3 sequence is CASSERGAGTGELFF. The CDR3, as DNA: TGTGCCAGCAGTGAACGGGGGGCGGGGACCGGGGAGCTGTTTTTT.

The chain employs TRBV11-2 and TRBJ2-5, with 9 bases identical to TRBD1. With 5 bases clipped from V and 2 bases from J, the junction kept 3 bases outside the gene matches. The CDR3 has 14 amino acids. Germline values: CDR1 SGHAT, CDR2 FQNNGV. The chain's CDR3 is CASSPGQGQETQYF. The CDR3 nucleotides are TGTGCCAGCAGCCCCGGACAGGGGCAAGAGACCCAGTACTTC.

This chain connects TRBV28 to TRBJ1-5, with 9 bases matching TRBD1. Looked up from germline, CDR1 is MDHEN and CDR2 is SYDVKM. The CDR3 has 18 residues. Trimming cost V 11 bases and J 2 bases; bases outside gene matches: 19. This CDR3 is CAGRPRGYRGQGNQPQHF. The DNA of the CDR3 is TGTGCCGGAAGACCCCGGGGGTACAGGGGGCAAGGCAATCAGCCCCAGCATTTT.

The rearrangement joins TRBV5-1 to TRBJ2-7, with TRBD1 matching over 8 bases. The CDR3 covers 14 residues. Germline CDR1 and CDR2: SGHRS and YFSETQ. The V gene end was trimmed by 3 bases and the J gene end by 2 bases; junction bases not matched to a gene: 4. CDR3 sequence reads: CASSSGQVPYEQYF. The CDR3 DNA reads as TGCGCCAGCAGCTCGGGACAGGTTCCCTACGAGCAGTACTTC.

The genes are TRBV7-9 and TRBJ2-1; 8 bases are a match to TRBD2. This CDR3 has 13 amino acids. The germline gives CDR1 SEHNR, CDR2 FQNEAQ (reference sequence). With 6 bases clipped from V and 9 bases from J, the junction kept 7 bases outside the gene matches. The CDR3 coding sequence is TGTGCCAGCAGTAATGCGGGGGGCAGTGAGCAGTTCTTC. It yields the protein CASSNAGGSEQFF.

This chain connects TRBV18 to TRBJ1-4; no reliable D call. CDR1 is KGHSH and CDR2 is LQKENI in the germline V gene. The CDR3 loop spans 15 amino acids. Trimming cost V 2 bases and J 5 bases, with 12 bases left between them. The CDR3 is CASSPVAGPNEKLFF. The CDR3 nucleotides are TGTGCCAGCTCACCAGTCGCGGGCCCCAATGAAAAACTGTTTTTT.

The chain couples TRBV7-8 to TRBJ2-1, with TRBD2 matching 7 bases. V dropped 5 bases and J dropped 4; count of bases not matched to a gene: 17. This CDR3 has 18 residues. Per the germline V gene, CDR1 is SGHVS and CDR2 is FQNEAQ. The CDR3 DNA sequence: TGTGCCAGCAGCCGAAGACCCGCTAGAGCGGGAAGTTACAATGAGCAGTTCTTC. This translates into CASSRRPARAGSYNEQFF.

In this sample, this clone turned up a few times. This rearrangement joins TRBV7-9 to TRBJ1-2, with TRBD1 matching over 8 bases. This CDR3 has 13 residues. The V and J ends lost 3 bases and 9 bases, in that order; junction bases with no gene match: 6. Germline lookup yields CDR1 SEHNR and CDR2 FQNEAQ (reference sequence). The CDR3 bases are TGTGCCAGCAGCTTTGGGACAGGTGGACGCTACACCTTC. This gives the protein CASSFGTGGRYTF. The full variable domain, with the rest looked up from reference TRBV7-9 and TRBJ1-2, is DTGVSQNPRHKITKRGQNVTFRCDPISEHNRLYWYRQTLGQGPEFLTYFQNEAQLEKSRLLSDRFSAERPKGSFSTLEIQRTEQGDSAMYLCASSFGTGGRYTFGSGTRLTVV.

This chain links TRBV19 with TRBJ2-3; 7 bases match TRBD1. There are 15 residues in the CDR3. The germline V gene encodes CDR1 LNHDA and CDR2 SQIVND (reference sequence). The V gene end was trimmed by 4 bases and the J gene end by 0 bases; junction bases not matched to a gene: 4. The CDR3 coding sequence is TGTGCCAGTAGTACTCGGGACAGTAGCACAGATACGCAGTATTTT. Translated: CASSTRDSSTDTQYF.

The chain carries TRBV18 and TRBJ1-5; the D is unclear. In germline, CDR1 is KGHSH, CDR2 LQKENI. V was shortened by 6 bases and J by 5 bases, with 11 bases between the two germline ends. This CDR3 has 13 amino acids. The DNA of the CDR3 is TGTGCCAGCTCGCTAGGGCGGGATCAGCCCCAGCATTTT. Its protein is CASSLGRDQPQHF. Using reference TRBV18 and TRBJ1-5 for the parts outside the CDR3, the full variable domain is NAGVMQNPRHLVRRRGQEARLRCSPMKGHSHVYWYRQLPEEGLKFMVYLQKENIIDESGMPKERFSAEFPKEGPSILRIQQVVRGDSAAYFCASSLGRDQPQHFGDGTRLSIL.